Reported below is one T cell receptor (beta chain). Its antigen target is currently unknown. No base-level quality is on record; no much larger clone is a single base apart. The sample carries other DNA sequences with the same CDR3. These data belong to a study of cytomegalovirus exposure and HLA in healthy donors (dated by TCRdb to about 2017). Some background on the complete study: An earlier analysis of 550 to 700 of the donors reported about 290 Gb of sequence data and some 120 million unique TCR beta sequences from about 180 million T cells. Donor age, sex, ethnicity and CMV serostatus were collected together with the repertoire data. HLA typing included class I and class II loci at four-digit resolution. In a later analysis, previously published TCR beta repertoires from some 640 donors were re-analyzed and high-resolution HLA genotyping was added so that TCR occurrence patterns could be studied. The study profiled the T cell repertoires of more than 500 subjects by immunosequencing and related them to cytomegalovirus serostatus. Of the roughly 410 genotyped donors, approximately 80% were placed in the genetic ancestry cluster associated with self-reported Caucasian donors. The number of donors typed differed by locus, with roughly 629-640 for A, B, C, DRB1 and DQB1, around 520 for DQA1, 600 to 610 for DPA1, and 450 to 480 for DPB1. To predict cytomegalovirus infection status, the study combined high-throughput TCR immunosequencing, statistical association of individual TCRs with disease status, and machine learning. On average, roughly 240,000 unique TCR beta nucleotide sequences were sequenced per donor among roughly 430 genotyped donors of the cohort, with approximately 18% of those sequences being non-productive. Several DR-DQ haplotypes were treated as single units for association and clustering because of strong linkage in the cohort. An early release that covered roughly 600 HLA-typed donors contained approximately 300 gigabases of sequencing data and about 84 million unique TCR sequences. A later genetic analysis took genome-wide SNP genotypes for about 55% of the 666 donors and used that subset as a discovery cohort. Along with the approximately 650-subject first cohort, a separate validation cohort of some 130 different subjects was used. Every repertoire in the discovery cohort had been generated on one and the same sequencing platform. Rather than drawing on any new phenotypic data, the later analysis identified candidate immune exposures from TCR beta sequences and the way those sequences occurred across donors. To decide whether each TCR beta V gene segment behaved as functional or pseudogenic, an earlier analysis of some 540 of the donors relied on high-throughput TCR beta sequencing. The study was designed to test whether signatures of past pathogen exposure could be identified by cataloging public T cell receptors. General conclusions and limits of the study: A later analysis found that most CMV-associated TCR beta chains appeared HLA-restricted, with HLA associations seemingly driven largely by CMV exposure. Most TCR sequences were observed very rarely across donors, whereas some public TCRs were present in many individuals. In a later analysis, around 17,000 TCR beta sequences were associated with specific HLA alleles at a false discovery rate of 0.05. When HLA alleles, especially DR and DQ, strongly co-occurred, TCR associations were difficult to assign to individual alleles. In a later analysis, TCR association rates were found to vary across HLA loci, with the most associated TCRs seen for DRB1 alleles and the fewest for HLA-C alleles. A further reported finding was that TCR beta sequences accurately predicted the HLA-A and HLA-B alleles for most subjects in the first cohort. In a later genetic analysis, a missense DCLRE1C variant was associated with V-gene and J-gene trimming of TCR beta chains, and the association was replicated in an independent cohort. Only TCR beta chains were sequenced in this cohort, and the absence of alpha or paired-chain data limited detectable features. An earlier analysis of approximately 590 of the donors showed that most TCR beta V segments appeared in productive rearrangements either about 87% or about 30% of the time, which broadly matched IMGT annotations. Compared with the roughly 670-donor mean, donors in an Asian-associated ancestry cluster had fewer N-insertions in productive TCRs, according to a later genetic analysis. Linkage disequilibrium might explain the correlated functional status among segregating V segments, but an unknown experimental factor could not be ruled out. HLA typing was unavailable for some donors at each locus, so association tests used only the typed subset. In the study, some 160 TCR beta chains were listed as associated with cytomegalovirus. Presence/absence analyses assumed roughly uniform sequencing depth across donors, an assumption that may not hold. Several of the top co-occurrence clusters appeared to be linked to parvovirus B19, influenza, CMV and Epstein-Barr virus, according to a later analysis. A later analysis found that HLA-associated TCR beta chains were more clonally expanded and had lower generation probabilities than equally common non-associated chains. Some IMGT-functional V segments, including TRBV6-2 and TRBV6-3, could not be told apart with the 87-base-pair reads, so those segments were excluded. A cluster of highly shared sequence variants was judged likely to represent a technical artifact of the sequencing pipeline. The earlier analysis of a few hundred of the donors excluded approximately 15 rarely observed V segments, including chromosome 9 orphons, because counts were too low. The only immune exposure information available for the cohort was CMV serostatus. It was suggested by the authors that the approach could potentially be generalized to other disease states and immunological phenotypes. The classifier was reported to diagnose cytomegalovirus status with high specificity and sensitivity in both the original and validation cohorts. In vitro tests confirmed that a few of the cytomegalovirus-associated TCR beta chains recognize cytomegalovirus antigens.

The cohort comprised some 680 healthy bone marrow donors. At the time of sampling, all cohort members were nominally healthy, though unrecorded immune exposures were likely present. The donor tested CMV seronegative, placing the donor among the 300 to 450 seronegative members of the cohort. Every donor gave a peripheral blood sample, and the peripheral blood mononuclear cells from that sample were used for TCR beta sequencing. Genomic DNA extraction from the blood cell samples was performed with the Qiagen DNeasy Blood Extraction Kit. Library method: the immunoSEQ multiplex PCR assay. The multiplex PCR relied on a mix of 60 forward primers for TCR Vbeta segments and 13 reverse primers for TCR Jbeta segments. The CDR3 region of rearranged TCR beta genes was amplified from genomic DNA by a multiplex PCR assay. The Illumina HiSeq System was used to sequence the amplified TCR beta libraries as 87-base-pair reads. As for how the authors treated the data: Across the 600 to 700 repertoires, a later analysis counted some 81 million unique TCR beta chains, around 11 million of which were shared by at least two donors. Raw reads were error-corrected and collapsed into unique sequences by a nearest-neighbor algorithm in which closely related sequences were merged to remove PCR and sequencing errors. Alignment of CDR3 sequences to IMGT reference sequences was used to assign V, D and J gene segments. For a sequence to be retained, a match of at least six nucleotides to both a V gene segment and a J gene segment was required. A rearrangement was called productive if the CDR3 had no stop codons and remained in frame with V and J, and every other rearrangement was called non-productive. CDR3 was defined according to IMGT convention as the region running from the second conserved V-encoded cysteine to the conserved J-encoded phenylalanine. In an earlier analysis of around 600 of the donors, sequences lacking an unambiguous match to a single V gene segment were excluded. An earlier analysis of a few hundred of the donors classified V segments as functional when productive rearrangements were above 56.7% and as segregating when the standard deviation between donors was above 5%. To diagnose cytomegalovirus status from the catalog of TCR beta chain sequences, a statistical classification framework was built. In a later analysis, TCR nucleotide sequences were compared against IMGT/GENE-DB human TR gene sequences so that V and J genes could be assigned. The TCRdist pipeline was used in a later analysis to assign CDR3 sequences and most-parsimonious VDJ recombination scenarios. In a later analysis, each TCR beta chain was defined by its CDR3 amino acid sequence together with its V-gene family, and reads lacking a unique V-gene family were excluded. A later analysis removed 450 to 600 highly shared, low-generation-probability nucleotide sequences to deal with suspected cross-contamination and a sequencing artifact. For each public chain, a later analysis derived a clonal expansion index from normalized ranks of inferred template counts within each repertoire. In a later analysis, generation probabilities were computed using a VDJ recombination model fitted to out-of-frame rearrangements, and the results were checked against IGoR. In a later analysis, hypergeometric tests were used to score TCR-TCR, TCR-HLA and TCR-CMV co-occurrence, with a repertoire-size bias correction applied to TCR pairs. To estimate false discovery rates, a later analysis permuted the HLA or CMV assignments 20 times. A later analysis grouped co-occurring TCRs with DBSCAN, adding TCRdist sequence similarity when clustering within HLA-allele-positive subsets. Repertoires with fewer than 30,000 or more than 120,000 public chains, plus five repertoires with anomalous nucleotide sharing, were excluded from co-occurrence clustering. TCRdb re-hosts the immuneACCESS table, in-frame sequences only. Its copies lack some clones; in the studies checked, an unresolved V gene accounts for under half of them, and the cause for the rest is not known. From that table come the V and J calls and clone size; the DNA was used to work out D and trimming. This sample holds over 70,000 clones; roughly 70% were observed only once. 2.1% of the sample is in the top ten clones.

V lost 3 bases and J lost 7 bases; the stretch between them is 7 bases long. Reading from cysteine to phenylalanine, the CDR3 counts 12 amino acids. Here the CDR3 DNA is all that survives: 36 bases in frame from base 1. As encoded in the germline V gene (reference sequence), CDR1 is MNHEY while CDR2 is SMNVEV. The clonotype comes from a man aged 25 to 40 in good health and CMV-seronegative. The chain is assembled from TRBV27 and TRBJ1-5, with the D gene not confidently named. The sequenced sample consisted of PBMCs. The DNA reads TGTGCCAGCAGTTTGGGAGGCCAGCCCCAGCATTTT. Its translation reads: CASSLGGQPQHF.